The present entry profiles one T cell receptor beta chain with its context. The antigen is not known. This entry comes from a study of cytomegalovirus exposure and HLA in healthy donors. The germline V gene has CDR1 MGHDK and CDR2 SYGVNS. The CDR3 runs to 18 residues. J lost 2 bases, V lost 4 bases, and 6 bases had no gene match. Study results and limitations: Most observed TCR sequences were rare, whereas some public TCRs were detected in many donors. The majority of CMV-associated TCR beta chains were reported as apparently HLA-restricted in a later analysis. Cytomegalovirus association was listed for 150 or so TCR beta chains.

PCR amplification relied on 60 Vbeta primers (plus 13 Jbeta primers). Data came from immunoSEQ multiplex PCR; TCRdb stores just in-frame clones and leaves some out. The specimen's table records about 100,000 clones. The chain couples TRBV25-1 to TRBJ2-1; 15 nucleotides align to TRBD2. Sequencing was done on a sample of PBMCs. The source of this sequence is a girl between 5 and 17 years old in good health and CMV-seropositive. In nucleotides, the CDR3 is TGTGCCAGCAGTGCAATGGGGACTAGCGGGGGGCCCTACAATGAGCAGTTCTTC. Its protein is CASSAMGTSGGPYNEQFF. The whole variable domain, filled in from reference TRBV25-1 and TRBJ2-1, reads EADIYQTPRYLVIGTGKKITLECSQTMGHDKMYWYQQDPGMELHLIHYSYGVNSTEKGDLSSESTVSRIRTEHFPLTLESARPSHTSQYLCASSAMGTSGGPYNEQFFGPGTRLTVL.